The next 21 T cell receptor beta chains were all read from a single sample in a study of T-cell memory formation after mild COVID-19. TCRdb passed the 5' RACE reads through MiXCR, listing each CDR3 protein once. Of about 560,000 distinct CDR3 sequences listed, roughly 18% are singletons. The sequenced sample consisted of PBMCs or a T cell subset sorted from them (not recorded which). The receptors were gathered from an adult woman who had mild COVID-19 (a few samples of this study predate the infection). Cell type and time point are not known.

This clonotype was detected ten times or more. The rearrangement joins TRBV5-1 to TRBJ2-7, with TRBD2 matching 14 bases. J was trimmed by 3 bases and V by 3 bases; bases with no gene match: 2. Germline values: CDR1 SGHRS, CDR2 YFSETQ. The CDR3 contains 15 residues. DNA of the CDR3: TGCGCCAGCAGCTGGGGGACTAGCGGGAGCTACGAGCAGTACTTC. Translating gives CASSWGTSGSYEQYF.

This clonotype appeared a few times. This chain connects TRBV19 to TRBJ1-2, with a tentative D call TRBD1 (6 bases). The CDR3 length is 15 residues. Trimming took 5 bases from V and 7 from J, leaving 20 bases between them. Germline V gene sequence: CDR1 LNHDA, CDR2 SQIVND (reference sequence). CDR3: CASSPAQGSMFGYTF. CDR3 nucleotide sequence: TGTGCCAGTAGTCCCGCCCAGGGGAGTATGTTTGGCTACACCTTC.

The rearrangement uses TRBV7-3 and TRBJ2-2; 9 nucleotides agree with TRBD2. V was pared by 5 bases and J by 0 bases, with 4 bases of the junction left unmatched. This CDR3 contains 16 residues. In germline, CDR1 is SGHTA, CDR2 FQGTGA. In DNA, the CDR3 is TGTGCCAGCAGCCGTAGCGGGAGCACGAACACCGGGGAGCTGTTTTTT. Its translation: CASSRSGSTNTGELFF.

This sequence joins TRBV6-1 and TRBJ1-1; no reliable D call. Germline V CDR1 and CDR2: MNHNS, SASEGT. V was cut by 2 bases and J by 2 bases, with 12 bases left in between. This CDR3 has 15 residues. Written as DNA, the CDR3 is TGTGCCAGCAGTGAATTAGCGGGTCTAAACACTGAAGCTTTCTTT. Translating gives CASSELAGLNTEAFF.

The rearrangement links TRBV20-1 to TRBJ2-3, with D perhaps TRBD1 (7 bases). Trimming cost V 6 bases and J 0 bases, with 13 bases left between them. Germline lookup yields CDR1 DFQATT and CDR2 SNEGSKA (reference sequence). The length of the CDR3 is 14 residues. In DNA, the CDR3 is TGCAGTGCCATGACAGGGACTAGCACAGATACGCAGTATTTT. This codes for CSAMTGTSTDTQYF.

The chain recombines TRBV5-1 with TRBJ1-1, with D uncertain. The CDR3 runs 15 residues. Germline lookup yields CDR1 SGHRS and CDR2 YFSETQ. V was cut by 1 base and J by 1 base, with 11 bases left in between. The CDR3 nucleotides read TGCGCCAGCAGCTTGACGGACGTAGCGAACACTGAAGCTTTCTTT. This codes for CASSLTDVANTEAFF.

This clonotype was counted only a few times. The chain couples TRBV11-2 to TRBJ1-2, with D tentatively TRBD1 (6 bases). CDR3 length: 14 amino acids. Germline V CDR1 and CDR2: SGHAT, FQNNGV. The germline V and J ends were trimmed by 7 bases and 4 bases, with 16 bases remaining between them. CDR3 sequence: CASTLQGGGYGYTF. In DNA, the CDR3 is TGTGCCAGCACGTTACAGGGTGGAGGCTATGGCTACACCTTC. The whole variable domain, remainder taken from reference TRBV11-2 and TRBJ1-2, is EAGVAQSPRYKIIEKRQSVAFWCNPISGHATLYWYQQILGQGPKLLIQFQNNGVVDDSQLPKDRFSAERLKGVDSTLKIQPAKLEDSAVYLCASTLQGGGYGYTFGSGTRLTVV.

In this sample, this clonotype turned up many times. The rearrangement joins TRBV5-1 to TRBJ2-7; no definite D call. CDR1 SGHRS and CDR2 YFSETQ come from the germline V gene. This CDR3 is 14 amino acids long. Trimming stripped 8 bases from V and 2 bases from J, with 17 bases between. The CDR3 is CASRRDSHTYEQYF. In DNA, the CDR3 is TGCGCCAGTCGGAGAGATAGCCATACCTACGAGCAGTACTTC.

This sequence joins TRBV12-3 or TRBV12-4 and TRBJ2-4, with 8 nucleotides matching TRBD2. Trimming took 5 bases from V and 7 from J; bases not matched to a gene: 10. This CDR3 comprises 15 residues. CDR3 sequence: CASSNTYRGGNIQYF. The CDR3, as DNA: TGTGCCAGCAGTAATACCTACCGGGGGGGGAACATTCAGTACTTC.

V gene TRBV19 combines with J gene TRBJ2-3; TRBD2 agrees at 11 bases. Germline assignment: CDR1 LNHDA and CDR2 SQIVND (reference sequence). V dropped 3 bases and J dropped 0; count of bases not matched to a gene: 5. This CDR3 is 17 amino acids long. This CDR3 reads CASSMETSGISTDTQYF. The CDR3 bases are TGTGCCAGTAGTATGGAGACTAGCGGGATAAGCACAGATACGCAGTATTTT.

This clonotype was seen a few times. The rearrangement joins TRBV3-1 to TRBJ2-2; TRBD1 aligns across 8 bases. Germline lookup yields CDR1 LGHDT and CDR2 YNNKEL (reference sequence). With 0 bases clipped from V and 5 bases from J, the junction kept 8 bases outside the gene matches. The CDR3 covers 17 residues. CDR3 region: CASSQEDRAASTGELFF. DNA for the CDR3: TGTGCCAGCAGCCAAGAGGACAGGGCGGCGTCAACCGGGGAGCTGTTTTTT.

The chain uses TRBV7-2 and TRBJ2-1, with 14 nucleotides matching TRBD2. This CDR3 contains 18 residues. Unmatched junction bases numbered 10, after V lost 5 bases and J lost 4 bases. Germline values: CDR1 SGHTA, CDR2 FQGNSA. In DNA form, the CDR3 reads TGTGCCAGCAGCCCAGCGACTAGCGGGAGGGGGGGATACAATGAGCAGTTCTTC. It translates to CASSPATSGRGGYNEQFF.

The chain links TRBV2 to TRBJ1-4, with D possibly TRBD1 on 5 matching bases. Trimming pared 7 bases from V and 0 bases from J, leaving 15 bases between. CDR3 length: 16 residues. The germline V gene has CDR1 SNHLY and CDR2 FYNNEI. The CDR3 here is CASNRGTASTNEKLFF. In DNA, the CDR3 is TGTGCCAGCAATAGAGGGACGGCCTCAACTAATGAAAAACTGTTTTTT.

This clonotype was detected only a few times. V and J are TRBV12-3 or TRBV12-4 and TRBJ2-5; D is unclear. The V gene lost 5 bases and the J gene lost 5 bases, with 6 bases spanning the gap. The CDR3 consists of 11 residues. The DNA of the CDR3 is TGTGCCAGCAGTGAGACTGAGACCCAGTACTTC. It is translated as CASSETETQYF.

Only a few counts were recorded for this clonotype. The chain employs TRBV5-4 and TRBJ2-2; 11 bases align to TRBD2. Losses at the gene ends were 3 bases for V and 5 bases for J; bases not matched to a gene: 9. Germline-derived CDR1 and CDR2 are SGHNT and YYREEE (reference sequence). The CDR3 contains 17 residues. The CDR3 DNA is TGTGCCAGCAGCTCAACTCTAGCGGGAGGTGGAACCGGGGAGCTGTTTTTT. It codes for CASSSTLAGGGTGELFF.

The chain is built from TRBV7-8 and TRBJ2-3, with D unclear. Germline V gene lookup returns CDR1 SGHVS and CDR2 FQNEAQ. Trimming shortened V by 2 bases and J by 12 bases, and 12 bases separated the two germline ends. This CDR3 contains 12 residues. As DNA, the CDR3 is TGTGCCAGCAGCTTACCCCGACACCCACAGTATTTT. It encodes CASSLPRHPQYF.

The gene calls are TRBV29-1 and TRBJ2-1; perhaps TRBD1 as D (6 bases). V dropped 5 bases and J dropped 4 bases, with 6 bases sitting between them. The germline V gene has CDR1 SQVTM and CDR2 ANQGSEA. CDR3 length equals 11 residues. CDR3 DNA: TGCAGCGTTACAGGGTACAATGAGCAGTTCTTC. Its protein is CSVTGYNEQFF.

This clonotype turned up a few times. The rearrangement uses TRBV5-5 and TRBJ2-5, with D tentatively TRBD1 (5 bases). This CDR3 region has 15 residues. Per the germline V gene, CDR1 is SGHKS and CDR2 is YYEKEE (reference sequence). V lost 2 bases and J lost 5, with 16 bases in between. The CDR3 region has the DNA TGTGCCAGCAGCTTCTCGACCGATAGGGGCGAGACCCAGTACTTC. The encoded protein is CASSFSTDRGETQYF.

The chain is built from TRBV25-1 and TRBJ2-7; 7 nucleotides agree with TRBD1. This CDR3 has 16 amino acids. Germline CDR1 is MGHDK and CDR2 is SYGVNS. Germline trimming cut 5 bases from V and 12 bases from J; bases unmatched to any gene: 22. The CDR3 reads CASSLTGSNPLLERYF. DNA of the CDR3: TGTGCCAGCAGTTTGACAGGGTCAAACCCTCTCCTAGAACGGTACTTC.

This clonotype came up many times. CDR3: CASSPRRDSRTDTQYF. Here the CDR3 DNA reads TGTGCCAGCTCACCACGCCGGGACAGCCGCACAGATACGCAGTATTTT. The chain combines TRBV18 with TRBJ2-3; 7 bases agree with TRBD1. The CDR3 contains 16 residues. Germline V lookup: CDR1 KGHSH, CDR2 LQKENI. The J segment lost 1 base and the V segment lost 1 base, leaving 5 bases of the junction unmatched.

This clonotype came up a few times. The CDR3: CASSHRDASWMNEQFF. The CDR3 region has the DNA TGTGCCAGCAGCCACCGGGACGCCAGTTGGATGAATGAGCAGTTCTTC. The chain is built from TRBV14 and TRBJ2-1; D may be TRBD1 or TRBD2 (5 bases each). Germline V CDR1 and CDR2: SGHDN, FVKESK. The CDR3 runs 16 residues. Deletions cut 3 bases from V and 7 bases from J, with 19 bases between.